The 6 T cell receptor beta chains listed next were all sequenced from one sample in a study of blood T cell repertoires in COVID-19. The repertoire was sequenced with immunoSEQ multiplex PCR; TCRdb's copy has only in-frame clones and lacks some. This table holds 350,000 to 450,000 clones, around 87% found once. The sample taken for sequencing was PBMCs or T cells enriched from blood (not recorded which). These receptors all come from a man aged 35 to 55 in a cohort exposed to, infected with or recovered from COVID-19 (not recorded which).

The chain uses TRBV11-3 and TRBJ1-2; possible D gene TRBD1, 5 bases. Germline CDR1 and CDR2: SGHNT and YENEEA. There are 16 residues in the CDR3. Trimming cost V 1 base and J 0 bases, with 12 bases left between them. CDR3 sequence: CASSLGLGPSNYGYTF. Written as DNA, the CDR3 is TGTGCCAGCAGCTTAGGTTTGGGGCCATCTAACTATGGCTACACCTTC.

The CDR3 region has the DNA TGTGCCAGCTCACCACGGGGCCAGGGGGTGTACCAAGAGACCCAGTACTTC. Its protein is CASSPRGQGVYQETQYF. This chain links TRBV18 with TRBJ2-5, with 7 bases aligning to TRBD1. From germline, CDR1 is KGHSH and CDR2 LQKENI. Losses at the gene ends were 1 base for V and 0 bases for J; bases not matched to a gene: 8. CDR3 size: 17 residues.

This chain links TRBV3-1 (or the pseudogene TRBV3-2) with TRBJ1-1, with D perhaps matching TRBD1 (6 bases). The germline gives CDR1 LGHDT, CDR2 YNNKEL (reference sequence). V shed 0 bases and J shed 4 bases, with 9 bases lying between them. The CDR3 spans 14 residues. CDR3 loop: CASSQERTVTEAFF. CDR3 sequence (DNA): TGTGCCAGCAGCCAAGAACGGACAGTCACTGAAGCTTTCTTT.

This clone was counted a single time. The genes are TRBV19 and TRBJ2-7; D possibly corresponds to TRBD2 (6 bases). V was clipped by 3 bases and J by 3 bases, with 15 bases between them. Germline-derived CDR1 and CDR2 are LNHDA and SQIVND (reference sequence). The CDR3 runs to 15 residues. CDR3 region: CASSISSGQGYEQYF. CDR3 DNA: TGTGCCAGTAGTATCTCAAGCGGGCAGGGCTACGAGCAGTACTTC. The variable domain in full, with the rest retrieved from reference TRBV19 and TRBJ2-7, is DGGITQSPKYLFRKEGQNVTLSCEQNLNHDAMYWYRQDPGQGLRLIYYSQIVNDFQKGDIAEGYSVSREKKESFPLTVTSAQKNPTAFYLCASSISSGQGYEQYFGPGTRLTVT.

The V call is TRBV2, the J call TRBJ1-5; D gene uncertain. Trimming removed 6 bases from V and 1 base from J, with 10 bases in between. The CDR3 extends over 14 amino acids. Germline lookup yields CDR1 SNHLY and CDR2 FYNNEI. Here the CDR3 reads CASRPGLSNQPQHF. In DNA form, the CDR3 reads TGTGCCAGCAGACCCGGACTGAGCAATCAGCCCCAGCATTTT.

This clone was seen only a few times. The rearrangement links TRBV5-1 to TRBJ2-3; D possibly corresponds to TRBD1 (5 bases). The CDR3 contains 16 residues. Germline CDR1 and CDR2: SGHRS and YFSETQ. V was shortened by 1 base and J by 2 bases, with 14 bases between the two germline ends. The CDR3 coding sequence is TGCGCCAGCAGCTTGATGGCTGGGGCCCTCACAGATACGCAGTATTTT. Its protein is CASSLMAGALTDTQYF.